These 18 T cell receptor beta chains originate from one sample sequenced in a study of cytomegalovirus exposure and HLA in healthy donors. Vbeta (60) and Jbeta (13) primers were used in the PCR. Assay used: immunoSEQ multiplex PCR; TCRdb lists only in-frame clones, some missing. The sample has about 130,000 clones; approximately 80% are singletons. Sequences were obtained from PBMCs. Every receptor here comes from a girl aged 2 to 10 in good health and CMV-seronegative.

This clone showed up just a few times. The V and J genes are TRBV2 and TRBJ1-2; tentatively, D is TRBD1 (6 bases). Germline loops: CDR1 SNHLY, CDR2 FYNNEI. This CDR3 is 14 amino acids long. The ends were cut back, 6 bases at V and 6 bases at J, with 17 bases in the middle. The CDR3 nucleotides read TGTGCCAGCAGCGCCTACCCAGGGGCAAATGGCTACACCTTC. Its translation: CASSAYPGANGYTF.

The V gene is TRBV2, the J gene TRBJ2-7; 12 bases are a match to TRBD1. The germline CDR1 and CDR2 sequences are SNHLY and FYNNEI. This CDR3 comprises 15 residues. Trimming removed 6 bases from V and 2 bases from J; junction bases left unmatched: 5. DNA of the CDR3: TGTGCCAGCAGAGCAGGGACAGGGGGCGCCTACGAGCAGTACTTC. This codes for CASRAGTGGAYEQYF.

The rearrangement joins TRBV6-1 to TRBJ2-5; TRBD2 matches 12 bases. Germline-derived CDR1 and CDR2 are MNHNS and SASEGT. Germline trimming cut 4 bases from V and 2 bases from J; bases unmatched to any gene: 2. The CDR3 consists of 15 residues. The CDR3 DNA reads as TGTGCCAGCAGTGGACTAGCGGGAGCTCAAGAGACCCAGTACTTC. It translates to CASSGLAGAQETQYF.

This clone was recorded once. V is TRBV5-1 and J is TRBJ2-6; D might be TRBD1 (6 bases). In germline, CDR1 is SGHRS, CDR2 YFSETQ. V lost 3 bases, J lost 1 base, and 11 bases lay in between. The CDR3 spans 16 residues. The DNA of the CDR3 is TGCGCCAGCAGCTCGACTACAGGGTCTGGGGCCAACGTCCTGACTTTC. Residues: CASSSTTGSGANVLTF.

The V call is TRBV12-5, the J call TRBJ2-3; a possible D gene is TRBD1 (6 bases). V shed 6 bases and J shed 1 base, with 17 bases lying between them. CDR1 LGHNT and CDR2 FRNRAP come from the germline V gene. The CDR3 is 16 residues long. This CDR3 reads CASGDTLGGGTDTQYF. CDR3 DNA: TGTGCTAGTGGGGACACCCTAGGGGGAGGCACAGATACGCAGTATTTT.

This chain joins TRBV30 and TRBJ1-2; D remains ambiguous. Trimming removed 4 bases at V and 1 base at J, with 7 bases between. Germline V gene lookup returns CDR1 GTSNPN and CDR2 SVGIG (reference sequence). The CDR3 length is 12 residues. The CDR3 loop is CAWTRDNYGYTF. The CDR3 DNA follows: TGTGCCTGGACCCGGGATAACTATGGCTACACCTTC. Using reference TRBV30 and TRBJ1-2 for the parts outside the CDR3, the full variable domain is SQTIHQWPATLVQPVGSPLSLECTVEGTSNPNLYWYRQAAGRGLQLLFYSVGIGQISSEVPQNLSASRPQDRQFILSSKKLLLSDSGFYLCAWTRDNYGYTFGSGTRLTVV.

The gene calls are TRBV15 and TRBJ1-5; TRBD1 agrees at 7 bases. Unmatched junction bases numbered 4, after V lost 0 bases and J lost 5 bases. In germline, CDR1 is LNHNV, CDR2 YYDKDF (reference sequence). This CDR3 has 15 residues. The CDR3 loop reads CATSRERTGHQPQHF. The CDR3 bases are TGTGCCACCAGCAGAGAAAGGACAGGACATCAGCCCCAGCATTTT.

The V and J genes are TRBV6-1 and TRBJ2-5, with a possible D match to TRBD2 (5 bases). Trimming pared 4 bases from V and 5 bases from J, leaving 8 bases between. Germline values: CDR1 MNHNS, CDR2 SASEGT. This CDR3 spans 12 amino acids. CDR3 residues: CASSAGLETQYF. DNA for the CDR3: TGTGCCAGCAGTGCGGGGTTGGAGACCCAGTACTTC.

This clone was counted a single time. The rearrangement joins TRBV5-1 to TRBJ2-5; D is perhaps TRBD2 (7 bases). From germline, CDR1 is SGHRS and CDR2 YFSETQ. This CDR3 is 16 amino acids long. The V gene lost 4 bases and the J gene lost 2 bases, with 18 bases spanning the gap. The CDR3 here is CASSPSGGRTQETQYF. The CDR3 bases are TGCGCCAGCAGCCCGTCCGGGGGGCGAACGCAAGAGACCCAGTACTTC. The full variable domain, with the rest looked up from reference TRBV5-1 and TRBJ2-5, is KAGVTQTPRYLIKTRGQQVTLSCSPISGHRSVSWYQQTPGQGLQFLFEYFSETQRNKGNFPGRFSGRQFSNSRSEMNVSTLELGDSALYLCASSPSGGRTQETQYFGPGTRLLVL.

The chain employs TRBV7-6 and TRBJ2-7, with TRBD2 as a possible D gene (7 bases). This CDR3 has 14 amino acids. V dropped 5 bases and J dropped 3 bases, with 14 bases sitting between them. Germline CDR1 and CDR2: SGHVS and FNYEAQ. CDR3 bases: TGTGCCAGCAGCCCACAGGGAGGGGACTACGAGCAGTACTTC. Translating it yields CASSPQGGDYEQYF.

The CDR3 loop is CSAPRGETQYF. CDR3 coding DNA: TGCAGTGCCCCCCGGGGGGAGACCCAGTACTTC. V and J are TRBV20-1 and TRBJ2-5; D might be TRBD2 (6 bases). In germline, CDR1 is DFQATT, CDR2 SNEGSKA (reference sequence). Deletions cut 6 bases from V and 5 bases from J, with 10 bases between. This CDR3 region has 11 residues.

The chain links TRBV4-3 to TRBJ2-5, with TRBD1 matching 7 bases. J gave up 6 bases and V 1 base, and 2 bases lay outside the gene matches. The CDR3 consists of 13 residues. The germline V gene has CDR1 LGHNA and CDR2 YSLEER. CDR3: CASSQGQGKTQYF. The DNA for the CDR3 is TGCGCCAGCAGCCAAGGACAGGGAAAGACCCAGTACTTC.

The chain employs TRBV19 and TRBJ2-1, with 8 bases identical to TRBD1. Germline CDR1 LNHDA, CDR2 SQIVND (reference sequence). The trim removed 3 bases at V and 3 bases at J, leaving 1 base unmatched. CDR3 length equals 14 residues. CDR3 in DNA: TGTGCCAGTAGTATGGGACAGGACTACAATGAGCAGTTCTTC. Residues: CASSMGQDYNEQFF.

V gene TRBV10-1 combines with J gene TRBJ2-2; 10 bases line up with TRBD2. CDR1 is WNHNN, CDR2 SYGVQD, per germline (reference sequence). The length of the CDR3 is 15 residues. After removal of 6 bases from V and 3 bases from J, the junction contained 4 bases not matched to a gene. The CDR3 protein is CASSRTSGYTGELFF. The CDR3 nucleotides read TGCGCCAGCAGCCGGACTAGCGGATACACCGGGGAGCTGTTTTTT.

This chain links TRBV7-2 with TRBJ2-7; 11 positions match TRBD2. The CDR3 extends over 16 amino acids. Germline V gene sequence: CDR1 SGHTA, CDR2 FQGNSA. Unmatched junction bases numbered 8, after V lost 5 bases and J lost 2 bases. The CDR3 region has the DNA TGTGCCAGCAGCAAGGGGCCTAGCGGGGGGCCCTACGAGCAGTACTTC. This sequence encodes CASSKGPSGGPYEQYF.

Points on this clone: An end of the junction does not agree with germline; a read error may underlie this. The chain is built from TRBV9 and TRBJ1-6, with D unresolved. The germline V gene encodes CDR1 SGDLS and CDR2 YYNGEE. This CDR3 contains 15 residues. The CDR3 nucleotides read TGTGCCAGCAGCCTAACGGAGACCGGTAATTCTCCCCTCCACTTT. This gives the protein CASSLTETGNSPLHF.

This clone has a handful of counts. The chain combines TRBV28 with TRBJ2-7; the D gene is possibly TRBD1 (5 bases). V was clipped by 5 bases and J by 4 bases, with 9 bases between them. Per germline, CDR1 MDHEN and CDR2 SYDVKM. This CDR3 has 12 residues. The CDR3 DNA reads TGTGCCAGCAGTCTTACAGGATACGAGCAGTACTTC. Translating gives CASSLTGYEQYF.

The V gene is TRBV29-1, the J gene TRBJ2-2; 14 nucleotides match TRBD2. In germline, CDR1 is SQVTM, CDR2 ANQGSEA. This CDR3 has 17 residues. V lost 5 bases to trimming and J lost 2 bases; unmatched junction nucleotides: 7. Here the CDR3 reads CSVIPGLAGENTGELFF. The DNA of the CDR3 is TGCAGCGTTATCCCGGGACTAGCGGGGGAAAACACCGGGGAGCTGTTTTTT.